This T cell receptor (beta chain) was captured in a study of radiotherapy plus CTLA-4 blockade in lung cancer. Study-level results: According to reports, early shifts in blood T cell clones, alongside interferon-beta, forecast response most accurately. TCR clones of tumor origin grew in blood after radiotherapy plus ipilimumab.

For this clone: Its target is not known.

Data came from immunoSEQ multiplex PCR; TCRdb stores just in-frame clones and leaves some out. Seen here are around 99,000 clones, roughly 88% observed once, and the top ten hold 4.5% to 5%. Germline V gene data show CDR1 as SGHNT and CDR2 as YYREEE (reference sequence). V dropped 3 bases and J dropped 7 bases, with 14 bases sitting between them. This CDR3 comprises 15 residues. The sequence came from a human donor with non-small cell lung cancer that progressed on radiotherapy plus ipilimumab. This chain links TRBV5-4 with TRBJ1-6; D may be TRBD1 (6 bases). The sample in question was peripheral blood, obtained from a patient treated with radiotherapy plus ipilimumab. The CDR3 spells CASSWGQGLNSPLHF. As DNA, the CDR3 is TGTGCCAGCAGCTGGGGTCAGGGGCTCAATTCACCCCTCCACTTT.